Following are 21 T cell receptor beta chains from one sample sequenced in a study of blood T cells in healthy people across ages. Together with a sample-barcoded 5' primer, a J-beta primer mix was included in a second PCR lasting roughly 6 to 12 cycles. Via MiXCR, TCRdb re-called the 5' RACE reads, giving one row per CDR3 protein. The sample lists over a million distinct CDR3 sequences, 45% occurring once. The sample comprised blood. Receptors originate from a woman in her sixties or seventies in good health.

The rearrangement uses TRBV13 and TRBJ2-7; 9 nucleotides match TRBD1. The V gene's germline CDR1 is PRHDT and CDR2 FYEKMQ (reference sequence). With 3 bases clipped from V and 3 bases from J, the junction kept 9 bases outside the gene matches. CDR3 length: 16 residues. The CDR3 nucleotides are TGTGCCAGCAGCTTGGGATCCGGGACAGGGCGCTACGAGCAGTACTTC. Its protein product is CASSLGSGTGRYEQYF.

Concerning this clonotype: The junction departs from germline at one end; a sequencing error may be responsible. The gene calls are TRBV7-8 and TRBJ2-6, with no clear D. The V gene's germline CDR1 is SGHVS and CDR2 FQNEAQ. There are 15 residues in the CDR3. The CDR3 DNA follows: TGTGCCAGCAGCTTAGCGGTCGCTGGGACCAACGTCCTGACTTTC. It translates to CASSLAVAGTNVLTF.

This clonotype turned up a few times. The genes are TRBV7-3 and TRBJ2-7; 12 bases agree with TRBD2. The DNA matches TRBJ2-5 better at its end, which makes the J call doubtful. The CDR3 is 15 residues long. Germline CDR1 SGHTA, CDR2 FQGTGA. The CDR3 DNA follows: TGTGCCAGCAGCCCCAGACTAGCGGGGGTAGAGACCCAGTACTTC. Translation: CASSPRLAGVETQYF.

This chain uses TRBV21-1 with TRBJ2-7. TRBV21-1 is a known pseudogene. This CDR3 comprises 15 residues. This chain's CDR3 is CASSKGRLISYEQYF. The DNA of the CDR3 is TGTGCCAGCAGCAAAGGCAGGCTAATCTCCTACGAGCAGTACTTC.

The chain couples TRBV4-2 to TRBJ2-7; D gene unclear. CDR1 is LGHNA and CDR2 is YNFKEQ in the germline V gene. The CDR3 contains 14 residues. Trimming removed 3 bases from V and 1 base from J, with 10 bases in between. The CDR3 sequence: CASSHDLLSYEQYF. CDR3 nucleotides: TGTGCCAGCAGCCACGATCTTCTATCCTACGAGCAGTACTTC.

This chain connects TRBV27 to TRBJ2-3; D not resolved. This CDR3 spans 15 amino acids. Trimming took 6 bases from V and 0 from J, leaving 13 bases between them. CDR1 and CDR2 from the germline V gene are MNHEY and SMNVEV (reference sequence). The CDR3, as DNA: TGTGCCAGCAGACTCAGGCGTTCTAGCACAGATACGCAGTATTTT. Its protein is CASRLRRSSTDTQYF.

The sample holds a few counts of this clonotype. CDR3 nucleotides: TGTGCCAGCAGTATACACAGGGGTGAAACAGATACGCAGTATTTT. This encodes CASSIHRGETDTQYF. V is TRBV12-3 or TRBV12-4 and J is TRBJ2-3, with 7 positions matching TRBD1. The length of the CDR3 is 15 residues. V was clipped by 5 bases and J by 3 bases; unmatched bases: 8.

This clonotype was picked up a small number of times. The chain couples TRBV6-2 or TRBV6-3 to TRBJ2-5; D may be TRBD1 (5 bases). V dropped 0 bases and J dropped 3 bases, with 14 bases sitting between them. The CDR3 runs to 16 residues. Germline lookup yields CDR1 MNHEY and CDR2 SVGEGT. This chain's CDR3 is CASSYSTEKREETQYF. The CDR3 DNA sequence: TGTGCCAGCAGTTACTCGACAGAAAAACGTGAAGAGACCCAGTACTTC.

This sequence joins TRBV27 and TRBJ2-4; D unclear. The V end lost 6 bases, the J end lost 6 bases, and 18 bases lay between the germline ends. The length of the CDR3 is 15 residues. Germline CDR1 reads MNHEY; CDR2 reads SMNVEV (reference sequence). As DNA, the CDR3 is TGTGCCAGCAGCCCTCATCAGAACGGCCTAAACATTCAGTACTTC. Translation gives CASSPHQNGLNIQYF.

V is TRBV3-1 and J is TRBJ1-1; unclear D gene. Germline CDR1 is LGHDT and CDR2 is YNNKEL (reference sequence). V was cut by 1 base and J by 4 bases, with 10 bases left in between. The CDR3 extends over 14 amino acids. CDR3 amino acids: CASSQVSAGTEAFF. The CDR3 nucleotides read TGTGCCAGCAGCCAAGTATCGGCAGGCACTGAAGCTTTCTTT.

The chain combines TRBV12-3 or TRBV12-4 with TRBJ2-7, with 10 positions matching TRBD2. The junction had 4 bases not matched to a gene; V was cut back by 5 bases and J by 0 bases. The CDR3 runs 15 residues. The CDR3 region is CASSKAGGTSYEQYF. CDR3 in DNA: TGTGCCAGCAGTAAAGCGGGGGGGACCTCCTACGAGCAGTACTTC.

This clonotype was counted only a few times. The chain has TRBV28 and TRBJ2-4; 10 bases map to TRBD2. The CDR3 extends over 16 amino acids. J gave up 0 bases and V 5 bases, and 4 bases lay outside the gene matches. In germline, CDR1 is MDHEN, CDR2 SYDVKM. The CDR3 DNA is TGTGCCAGCAGTCCTAGCGGGAGTCTAGCCAAAAACATTCAGTACTTC. It yields the protein CASSPSGSLAKNIQYF.

V usage is TRBV7-2 and J usage is TRBJ2-3; D gene uncertain. Germline CDR1 SGHTA, CDR2 FQGNSA. Trimming removed 5 bases at V and 8 bases at J, with 14 bases between. The CDR3 covers 13 residues. CDR3 coding DNA: TGTGCCAGCAGCCCCCGTCAGATTGGTACGCAGTATTTT. Residues: CASSPRQIGTQYF.

V gene TRBV30 combines with J gene TRBJ2-6; D ambiguous. V was cut by 0 bases and J by 0 bases, with 6 bases left in between. This CDR3 contains 15 residues. CDR1 is GTSNPN, CDR2 SVGIG, per germline (reference sequence). CDR3 region: CAWSVGISGANVLTF. DNA for the CDR3: TGTGCCTGGAGTGTGGGGATCTCTGGGGCCAACGTCCTGACTTTC.

V usage is TRBV4-2 and J usage is TRBJ1-6, with 8 bases that match TRBD1. V gave up 0 bases and J gave up 5 bases; unmatched junction bases: 12. The CDR3 runs to 19 residues. The germline CDR1 and CDR2 sequences are LGHNA and YNFKEQ. The CDR3 DNA reads TGTGCCAGCAGCCAAGATGCCGGTTCAGGGGGCGCAGATAATTCACCCCTCCACTTT. Translation gives CASSQDAGSGGADNSPLHF.

The CDR3 spells CSAPASGNTIYF. The CDR3 coding sequence is TGCAGTGCTCCTGCCTCTGGAAACACCATATATTTT. This chain uses TRBV20-1 with TRBJ1-3; D not resolved. The CDR3 is 12 amino acids. Trimming cost V 5 bases and J 0 bases, with 5 bases left between them. CDR1 is DFQATT, CDR2 SNEGSKA, per germline (reference sequence).

This clonotype was found a few times. The J gene is TRBJ2-3, the V gene TRBV10-2; TRBD2 matches at 8 bases. V shed 8 bases, J shed 0 bases, and the junction held 1 base outside the gene matches. The CDR3 has 13 amino acids. CDR1 is WSHSY, CDR2 SAAADI, per germline. In DNA form, the CDR3 reads TGCGCCAGCCTAGCGGGCAGCACAGATACGCAGTATTTT. Its translation: CASLAGSTDTQYF.

The rearrangement joins TRBV9 to TRBJ2-5; 8 bases map to TRBD2. After removal of 0 bases from V and 5 bases from J, the junction contained 12 bases not matched to a gene. CDR1 is SGDLS and CDR2 is YYNGEE in the germline V gene. This CDR3 has 17 residues. Here the CDR3 reads CASSVDPTGGPQETQYF. For the CDR3, the DNA is TGTGCCAGCAGCGTAGACCCCACGGGAGGGCCACAGGAGACCCAGTACTTC.

This clonotype showed up just a few times. The chain's CDR3 is CASSGTTGLLGSDTQYF. The CDR3 DNA reads as TGTGCCAGCAGTGGCACGACAGGGCTTCTGGGGTCAGATACGCAGTATTTT. The chain joins TRBV25-1 to TRBJ2-3; 7 bases are shared with TRBD1. Germline trimming cut 4 bases from V and 4 bases from J; bases unmatched to any gene: 14. The CDR3 is 17 amino acids. In germline, CDR1 is MGHDK, CDR2 SYGVNS.

This clonotype was observed once. The rearrangement joins TRBV28 to TRBJ2-3; D possibly matches TRBD1 or TRBD2 (5 bases each). Germline V gives CDR1 MDHEN, CDR2 SYDVKM. V lost 8 bases and J lost 1, with 13 bases in between. The CDR3 loop spans 14 amino acids. The CDR3 loop reads CASLPGSRTDTQYF. Here the CDR3 DNA reads TGTGCCAGCCTCCCAGGGAGTCGCACAGATACGCAGTATTTT.

This CDR3 is CASMVYYNEQFF. In DNA, the CDR3 is TGTGCCAGCATGGTGTACTACAATGAGCAGTTCTTC. The chain employs TRBV2 and TRBJ2-1; D uncertain. V was trimmed by 7 bases and J by 3 bases, leaving 7 bases between them. In germline, CDR1 is SNHLY, CDR2 FYNNEI. CDR3 length equals 12 residues.